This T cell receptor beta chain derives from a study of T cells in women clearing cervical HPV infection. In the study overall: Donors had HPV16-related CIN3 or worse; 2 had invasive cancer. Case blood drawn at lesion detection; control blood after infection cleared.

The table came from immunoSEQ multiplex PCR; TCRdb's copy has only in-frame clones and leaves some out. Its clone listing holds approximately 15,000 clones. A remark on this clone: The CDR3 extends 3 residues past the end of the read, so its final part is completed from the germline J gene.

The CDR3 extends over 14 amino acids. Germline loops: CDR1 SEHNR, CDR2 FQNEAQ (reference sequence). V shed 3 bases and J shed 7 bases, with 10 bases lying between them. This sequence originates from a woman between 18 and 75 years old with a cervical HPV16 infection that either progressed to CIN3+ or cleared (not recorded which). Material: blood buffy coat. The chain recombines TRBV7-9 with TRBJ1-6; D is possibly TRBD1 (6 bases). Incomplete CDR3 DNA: TGTGCCAGCAGCTTCTCAGGGGACAATTCACCC. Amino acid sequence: CASSFSGDNSP. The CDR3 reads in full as CASSFSGDNSPLHF.